This entry features one T cell receptor (beta chain) sequence. It lacks a known antigen. No much larger clone is present one base from it, and per-base qualities are unavailable. This record comes from a study of T cell repertoires in cytomegalovirus infection (dated by TCRdb to between 2019 and 2020). Notes on the research overall: Alongside well-studied HLA-B-restricted epitopes, the peptide stimulations were aimed at recently identified HLA-C-restricted CMV epitopes, whose presentation resists viral immunomodulation. Donor HLA type was relevant to the analysis, because carriage of CMV infection together with the matching HLA type was indicated by public TCR beta signatures.

The sample's treatment or condition label, in plain terms: in vitro stimulation with specific CMV peptide epitopes to enrich CMV-specific T cells. The sequencing machine was an Illumina HiSeq 1500. Using fastp at Q25 and MiXCR, TCRdb reprocessed the public reads and kept productive beta chains. Identical CDR3 proteins give one entry, which carries the most common genes and DNA. This sample has 830,000 or so distinct CDR3 sequences in its table, and about 33% of those were observed once. The ten largest clones capture about an eighth of the sample. The CDR3 numbers 14 residues from cysteine through phenylalanine. This entry keeps only the CDR3 DNA: 42 bases, framed from base 1. The germline V gene yields SGHDT for CDR1 and YYEEEE for CDR2. After removal of 0 bases from V and 5 bases from J, the junction retains 4 bases not matched to a gene. What the authors observed across the whole study: Cumulative frequency of public TCR beta family members discriminated carriers of CMV infection plus the relevant HLA type in this cohort and an independent roughly 320-donor cohort. The ex vivo response was dominated by HLA-C-restricted CMV-specific TCR beta clonotypes, which also provided the single most frequent clonotype in two of eight donors.

The material was cultured CD8+ T cells from PBMCs, obtained from culture after CMV antigen stimulation. The receptor chain draws on TRBV5-6 and TRBJ2-7, with TRBD1 identical over 8 junction bases. This clonotype originated in a human donor in good health (CMV status not recorded). Some clones in this sample may be carry-over from other donors' samples. For the CDR3, the sequence is CASSLGRGLNEQYF. The nucleotides read TGTGCCAGCAGCTTGGGCAGGGGGCTGAACGAGCAGTACTTC.